A single T cell receptor (beta chain) is shown here with its context. This clonotype was seen repeatedly, ten times or more. The antigen this receptor binds is unknown. No much larger clone is present one base from it, and per-base qualities are unavailable. This sample is part of a study of T-cell reconstitution after alpha-beta-depleted transplantation in children (dated by TCRdb to the mid-2010s). Regarding the study in general: Using TCR repertoire profiling, the study followed T-cell immune reconstitution in a quantitative way in children after TCRalphabeta/CD19-depleted allogeneic hematopoietic cell transplantation.

Taken from cysteine to phenylalanine, the CDR3 has 15 residues. The kept DNA is CDR3 alone, 45 bases in frame from the first base. CDR1 LGHNA and CDR2 YSLEER are derived from the germline V gene. V loses 2 bases of germline sequence and J loses 0 bases, and the interval between the two ends is 10 bases. The library was produced with PCR. Sequencing took place on an Illumina HiSeq 2500. TCR libraries were prepared with molecular barcoding, using unique molecular identifiers to normalize TCRbeta repertoire quantification. TCRdb reran the public reads through fastp at Q25 and MiXCR, keeping productive beta chains. Rows matching on CDR3 protein sequence are summarized as one entry with the most common DNA and genes. The sample table shows approximately 250,000 distinct CDR3 sequences, and approximately 9.7% are seen once. The top ten hold about 5% of the sample.

Sequencing was performed on PBMCs from the stem cell graft donor, taken from the stem cell graft. The V and J segments used are TRBV4-3 and TRBJ1-1; TRBD1 is a possible D gene, resting on 5 matching bases. The TCR originated in a human donor who donated a stem cell graft to a child with SCID. The CDR3 reads CASSQTRVMNTEAFF. The DNA sequence follows: TGCGCCAGCAGCCAAACCAGGGTAATGAACACTGAAGCTTTCTTT.